This is a list of T cell receptor beta chains from one sample in a study of T cells after posttransplantation cyclophosphamide. Clones were read by immunoSEQ multiplex PCR, and TCRdb kept only the in-frame ones, dropping some. Of some 37,000 clones listed, around 80% are singletons. The source material was CD4+ T cells sorted from blood, sampled approximately 1,900 days after a stem cell transplant with posttransplant cyclophosphamide. The receptors come from a female patient aged 40-50 years who received an allogeneic stem cell transplant from a related donor, was CMV-positive, and had no GVHD. Some T cells may be the graft donor's. Each CDR3 is given with its conserved first and last residue. D genes are given only for firm matches. The size of a clone is reported for some rows only, either as once, few or many, or as a class for expanded clones.

v_call: TRBV19
clone_size: few
j_call: TRBJ2-1
d_call: NA
cdr3_nt: TGTGCCAGTAGTATAGGTCTATACAATGAGCAGTTCTTC
cdr3_aa: CASSIGLYNEQFF

v_call: TRBV19
clone_size: NA
j_call: TRBJ1-4
d_call: NA
cdr3_nt: TGTGCCAGTAGTATCGGGTACCCTAATGAAAAACTGTTTTTT
cdr3_aa: CASSIGYPNEKLFF

v_call: TRBV7-2
clone_size: NA
j_call: TRBJ2-3
d_call: TRBD2
cdr3_nt: TGTGCCAGCAGCTTATTAACCCTAGCGGGGGGTACAGATACGCAGTATTTT
cdr3_aa: CASSLLTLAGGTDTQYF

v_call: TRBV15
clone_size: few
j_call: TRBJ1-5
d_call: TRBD1
cdr3_nt: TGTGCCACCAGCAGAGATGGACAGGGGAACCAGCCCCAGCATTTT
cdr3_aa: CATSRDGQGNQPQHF

v_call: TRBV21-1
clone_size: NA
j_call: TRBJ1-2
d_call: NA
cdr3_nt: TGTGCCAGCAGCAAAGCGGAAGGAACAGCCGATATGAACTATGGCTACACCTTC
cdr3_aa: CASSKAEGTADMNYGYTF

v_call: TRBV6-1
clone_size: NA
j_call: TRBJ2-7
d_call: NA
cdr3_nt: TGTGCCAGCAGTGAAGCCCCAGGGCCCTACGAGCAGTACTTC
cdr3_aa: CASSEAPGPYEQYF

v_call: TRBV19
clone_size: NA
j_call: TRBJ1-3
d_call: NA
cdr3_nt: TGTGCCAGTAGGAAACAGGGTGAGGACACCATATATTTT
cdr3_aa: CASRKQGEDTIYF

v_call: TRBV10-2
clone_size: NA
j_call: TRBJ1-5
d_call: NA
cdr3_nt: TGCGCCAGCAGTGAGTCGGGAGGGAGCAATCAGCCCCAGCATTTT
cdr3_aa: CASSESGGSNQPQHF

v_call: TRBV18
clone_size: NA
j_call: TRBJ2-1
d_call: NA
cdr3_nt: TGTGCCAGCTCACTCCCGGGACTGAAGAGCTCCTACAATGAGCAGTTCTTC
cdr3_aa: CASSLPGLKSSYNEQFF

v_call: TRBV19
clone_size: NA
j_call: TRBJ2-1
d_call: TRBD1
cdr3_nt: TGTGCCAGTAGTATCAGGCAGGGGGCGAGTGAGCAGTTCTTC
cdr3_aa: CASSIRQGASEQFF

v_call: TRBV5-5
clone_size: NA
j_call: TRBJ1-6
d_call: TRBD1
cdr3_nt: TGTGCCAGCAGCCGGGGACAGGTCAATTCACCCCTCCACTTT
cdr3_aa: CASSRGQVNSPLHF

v_call: TRBV6-6
clone_size: NA
j_call: TRBJ1-1
d_call: NA
cdr3_nt: TGTGCCAGCATCTCCTGGGGCGAGAACACTGAAGCTTTCTTT
cdr3_aa: CASISWGENTEAFF

v_call: TRBV19
clone_size: NA
j_call: TRBJ2-3
d_call: NA
cdr3_nt: TGTGCCAGTAGTAGTAGCCTCTCAGATACGCAGTATTTT
cdr3_aa: CASSSSLSDTQYF

v_call: TRBV5-1
clone_size: NA
j_call: TRBJ2-3
d_call: TRBD2
cdr3_nt: TGCGCCAGCAGCTGGGGGGGAACGGGAGATACGCAGTATTTT
cdr3_aa: CASSWGGTGDTQYF

v_call: TRBV7-2
clone_size: NA
j_call: TRBJ1-1
d_call: NA
cdr3_nt: TGTGCCAGCAGCTCACAGGAACCCAGGGTCACTGAAGCTTTCTTT
cdr3_aa: CASSSQEPRVTEAFF

v_call: TRBV5-1
clone_size: NA
j_call: TRBJ2-5
d_call: NA
cdr3_nt: TGCGCCAGCAGCTTGGCCAACACGCCGGAGACCCAGTACTTC
cdr3_aa: CASSLANTPETQYF

v_call: TRBV19
clone_size: NA
j_call: TRBJ1-6
d_call: NA
cdr3_nt: TGTGCCAGTAGTATAGTATCCGGACCCCTCCACTTT
cdr3_aa: CASSIVSGPLHF

v_call: TRBV25-1
clone_size: few
j_call: TRBJ2-7
d_call: NA
cdr3_nt: TGTGCCAGCAGTGCATTGCGGCCCTACGAGCAGTACTTC
cdr3_aa: CASSALRPYEQYF

v_call: TRBV5-6
clone_size: NA
j_call: TRBJ1-6
d_call: TRBD1
cdr3_nt: TGTGCCAGCAGCCCGGCGACAGGGAGCTCCTATAATTCACCCCTCCACTTT
cdr3_aa: CASSPATGSSYNSPLHF

v_call: TRBV7-9
clone_size: NA
j_call: TRBJ2-1
d_call: NA
cdr3_nt: TGTGCCAGCACCCGCGGCAATGAGCAGTTCTTC
cdr3_aa: CASTRGNEQFF

v_call: TRBV19
clone_size: NA
j_call: TRBJ1-6
d_call: NA
cdr3_nt: TGTGCCAGTAGTATCAGCTCCTATAATTCACCCCTCCACTTT
cdr3_aa: CASSISSYNSPLHF

v_call: TRBV18
clone_size: NA
j_call: TRBJ2-3
d_call: TRBD2
cdr3_nt: TGTGCCAGCTCACCACTAGCAGCGGGGGGGACAGATACGCAGTATTTT
cdr3_aa: CASSPLAAGGTDTQYF

v_call: TRBV6-5
clone_size: NA
j_call: TRBJ1-2
d_call: TRBD1
cdr3_nt: TGTGCCAGCAGGGGGGCGGGACAGACAACGAGTGGCTACACCTTC
cdr3_aa: CASRGAGQTTSGYTF

v_call: TRBV7-3
clone_size: NA
j_call: TRBJ2-6
d_call: NA
cdr3_nt: TGTGCCAGCCAACTAGGATCCGGGGCCAACGTCCTGACTTTC
cdr3_aa: CASQLGSGANVLTF

v_call: TRBV18
clone_size: NA
j_call: TRBJ2-1
d_call: TRBD2
cdr3_nt: TGTGCCAGCTCACCACTGGCCGGAAGCGGGGCTTACAATGAGCAGTTCTTC
cdr3_aa: CASSPLAGSGAYNEQFF

v_call: TRBV5-6
clone_size: NA
j_call: TRBJ2-5
d_call: TRBD1
cdr3_nt: TGTGCCAGCAGCTTGCGCCAGGGGGCACGAGAGACCCAGTACTTC
cdr3_aa: CASSLRQGARETQYF

v_call: TRBV7-2
clone_size: few
j_call: TRBJ2-5
d_call: NA
cdr3_nt: TGTGCCAGCAGCTTGGTGGGCCCCCAGTACTTC
cdr3_aa: CASSLVGPQYF

v_call: TRBV5-1
clone_size: NA
j_call: TRBJ1-1
d_call: TRBD1
cdr3_nt: TGCGCCAGCAGCCCCGGGGACAGAATGAACACTGAAGCTTTCTTT
cdr3_aa: CASSPGDRMNTEAFF

v_call: TRBV18
clone_size: NA
j_call: TRBJ2-2
d_call: NA
cdr3_nt: TGTGCCAGCTCACCAAGTCAGGTGACCGGGGAGCTGTTTTTT
cdr3_aa: CASSPSQVTGELFF

v_call: TRBV6-1
clone_size: NA
j_call: TRBJ1-4
d_call: TRBD1
cdr3_nt: TGTGCCAGCGGATCCGGGACAGGGAATGAAAAACTGTTTTTT
cdr3_aa: CASGSGTGNEKLFF

v_call: TRBV19
clone_size: NA
j_call: TRBJ1-4
d_call: NA
cdr3_nt: TGTGCCAGTCGCCGGGAGGGCAATGAAAAACTGTTTTTT
cdr3_aa: CASRREGNEKLFF

v_call: TRBV25-1
clone_size: few
j_call: TRBJ1-4
d_call: NA
cdr3_nt: TGTGCCAGCAGTGATATCCAGGGATGGGATGAAAAACTGTTTTTT
cdr3_aa: CASSDIQGWDEKLFF

v_call: TRBV18
clone_size: NA
j_call: TRBJ2-7
d_call: NA
cdr3_nt: TGTGCCAGCTCACCTCAGACAATTTACGAGCAGTACTTC
cdr3_aa: CASSPQTIYEQYF

v_call: TRBV4-3
clone_size: NA
j_call: TRBJ1-1
d_call: NA
cdr3_nt: TGCGCCAGCAGCCAAGCGGGACGGAGGGCCGCTGAAGCTTTCTTT
cdr3_aa: CASSQAGRRAAEAFF

v_call: TRBV11-1
clone_size: NA
j_call: TRBJ1-6
d_call: TRBD1
cdr3_nt: TGTGCCAGCAGCTTAGTGGGACAGGGTGTATCACCCCTCCACTTT
cdr3_aa: CASSLVGQGVSPLHF

v_call: TRBV19
clone_size: many
j_call: TRBJ1-2
d_call: TRBD1
cdr3_nt: TGTGCCAGTAGTGACAGGGTCGACTATGGCTACACCTTC
cdr3_aa: CASSDRVDYGYTF

v_call: TRBV7-2
clone_size: NA
j_call: TRBJ2-2
d_call: NA
cdr3_nt: TGTGCCAGCAGCGCAATCAGGGGAAGGACCGGGGAGCTGTTTTTT
cdr3_aa: CASSAIRGRTGELFF

v_call: TRBV28
clone_size: few
j_call: TRBJ1-5
d_call: NA
cdr3_nt: TGTGCCAGCAGTACCCGGAGGGCGAGGAATCAGCCCCAGCATTTT
cdr3_aa: CASSTRRARNQPQHF

v_call: TRBV5-1
clone_size: NA
j_call: TRBJ2-5
d_call: NA
cdr3_nt: TGCGCCAGCAGCTTGGAGCCCTCCGGGATAAGGCAGGAGACCCAGTACTTC
cdr3_aa: CASSLEPSGIRQETQYF

v_call: TRBV21-1
clone_size: NA
j_call: TRBJ1-2
d_call: NA
cdr3_nt: TGTGCCAGCAGTGGGCCTAACTATGGCTACACCTTC
cdr3_aa: CASSGPNYGYTF

v_call: TRBV6-6
clone_size: NA
j_call: TRBJ1-5
d_call: TRBD1
cdr3_nt: TGTGCCAGCAGGGACACAGGGGTCCTTAATCAGCCCCAGCATTTT
cdr3_aa: CASRDTGVLNQPQHF

v_call: TRBV7-9
clone_size: NA
j_call: TRBJ1-4
d_call: TRBD1
cdr3_nt: TGTGCCAGCAGCTGGACAGGGTCGACTAATGAAAAACTGTTTTTT
cdr3_aa: CASSWTGSTNEKLFF

v_call: TRBV6-1
clone_size: NA
j_call: TRBJ2-5
d_call: NA
cdr3_nt: TGTGCCAGCACTAAACAGGGAACGATCCAAGAGACCCAGTACTTC
cdr3_aa: CASTKQGTIQETQYF

v_call: TRBV5-1
clone_size: NA
j_call: TRBJ2-3
d_call: TRBD2
cdr3_nt: TGCGCCAGCAGCATTAGAGCGGGGCGTACAGATACGCAGTATTTT
cdr3_aa: CASSIRAGRTDTQYF

v_call: TRBV14
clone_size: NA
j_call: TRBJ1-2
d_call: NA
cdr3_nt: TGTGCCAGCAGCCAATGGGGGACTGTCTATGGCTACACCTTC
cdr3_aa: CASSQWGTVYGYTF

v_call: TRBV5-1
clone_size: NA
j_call: TRBJ1-4
d_call: NA
cdr3_nt: TGCGCCAGCAGCACCAGGGCTCAGGGTTCTGCAACTAATGAAAAACTGTTTTTT
cdr3_aa: CASSTRAQGSATNEKLFF

v_call: TRBV27
clone_size: NA
j_call: TRBJ1-2
d_call: TRBD1
cdr3_nt: TGTGCCAGCAGTCCAAAGCCCGGACAGGTTTGGAGCTATGGCTACACCTTC
cdr3_aa: CASSPKPGQVWSYGYTF

v_call: TRBV10-3
clone_size: once
j_call: TRBJ1-3
d_call: NA
cdr3_nt: TGTGCCTACAGCTTATCCTCTGGAAACACCATATATTTT
cdr3_aa: CAYSLSSGNTIYF

v_call: TRBV6-1
clone_size: NA
j_call: TRBJ1-2
d_call: TRBD1
cdr3_nt: TGTGCCAGCAGCGACACTACAGGGGGCGGCGATGGCTACACCTTC
cdr3_aa: CASSDTTGGGDGYTF

v_call: TRBV23-1
clone_size: NA
j_call: TRBJ2-2
d_call: NA
cdr3_nt: TGCGCCAGCACTCGGATCGACAGGAACACCGGGGAGCTGTTTTTT
cdr3_aa: CASTRIDRNTGELFF

v_call: TRBV6-6
clone_size: NA
j_call: TRBJ1-1
d_call: NA
cdr3_nt: TGTGCCAGCAGTTACGAGGGCGTGGAAGCTTTCTTT
cdr3_aa: CASSYEGVEAFF

v_call: TRBV19
clone_size: NA
j_call: TRBJ1-1
d_call: NA
cdr3_nt: TGTGCCAGCTCGCTGGTGAGCACTGAAGCTTTCTTT
cdr3_aa: CASSLVSTEAFF

v_call: TRBV6-4
clone_size: NA
j_call: TRBJ2-1
d_call: NA
cdr3_nt: TGTGCCAGCAGTGGAAAAGGGGGTAGTCCCTACAATGAGCAGTTCTTC
cdr3_aa: CASSGKGGSPYNEQFF